This T cell receptor (beta chain) originates from a study of cytomegalovirus exposure and HLA in healthy donors. The study, taken as a whole, reports: In a later analysis, a missense DCLRE1C variant was linked to TCR beta V- and J-gene trimming.

A remark on this clone: Its antigen is still unknown.

The CDR3 is 14 residues long. V lost 1 base, J lost 3 bases, and 10 bases lay in between. The V gene's germline CDR1 is SGHRS and CDR2 YFSETQ. The PCR had 60 Vbeta and 13 Jbeta primers. Profiling relied on immunoSEQ multiplex PCR, and the TCRdb table lists in-frame clones only, not all of them. The sample yields some 160,000 clones, around 77% seen once. This receptor was obtained from a woman aged 25 to 39 in good health and CMV-seronegative. This sequence joins TRBV5-1 and TRBJ1-2; weak D call: TRBD1 (6 bases). Specimen: PBMCs. This chain's CDR3 is CASSLSQGYYGYTF. The CDR3 bases are TGCGCCAGCAGCTTGAGTCAGGGGTACTATGGCTACACCTTC.